This T cell receptor beta chain came from a study of human T cells and chemical hapten exposure. Study-level information: On the upper back, patch tests were applied with 0.01% DPC and read at 6 days.

Study findings and constraints: TCRs exceeding a frequency of 1 in 1000 stayed unchanged under DPC sensitization.

This CDR3 comprises 17 residues. Germline V gene data show CDR1 as SGHRS and CDR2 as YFSETQ. J gave up 4 bases and V 3 bases, and 13 bases lay outside the gene matches. Per the original data handling: Samples contained a median of about 100,000 TCRs, with a range of 23,224 to 690,600. TCRdb independently ran MiXCR on the RACE reads; one entry per CDR3 protein. TCRdb assigned the V and J calls; the authors' analysis was not used. Found here are 300,000 to 350,000 distinct CDR3 sequences, about 7% of them singletons; the top ten hold about 8%. Of note for this clonotype: The antigen remains unidentified.

As for time point: patch test 1, 2 weeks after DPC sensitization. Treatment noted: therapeutic diphenylcyclopropenone sensitization with weekly scalp DPC. Blood draws came first, before each patch test. This receptor was taken from a woman younger than 30 with alopecia areata. Some clones in this sample may be carry-over from other donors' samples. The sequences come from whole blood, collected in connection with sensitization to the hapten diphenylcyclopropenone (DPC). The chain has TRBV5-1 and TRBJ2-1; TRBD2 agrees at 7 bases. The CDR3 nucleotides are TGCGCCAGCAGCTCAACATTCGGGACTACCGGATACAATGAGCAGTTCTTC. This encodes CASSSTFGTTGYNEQFF.